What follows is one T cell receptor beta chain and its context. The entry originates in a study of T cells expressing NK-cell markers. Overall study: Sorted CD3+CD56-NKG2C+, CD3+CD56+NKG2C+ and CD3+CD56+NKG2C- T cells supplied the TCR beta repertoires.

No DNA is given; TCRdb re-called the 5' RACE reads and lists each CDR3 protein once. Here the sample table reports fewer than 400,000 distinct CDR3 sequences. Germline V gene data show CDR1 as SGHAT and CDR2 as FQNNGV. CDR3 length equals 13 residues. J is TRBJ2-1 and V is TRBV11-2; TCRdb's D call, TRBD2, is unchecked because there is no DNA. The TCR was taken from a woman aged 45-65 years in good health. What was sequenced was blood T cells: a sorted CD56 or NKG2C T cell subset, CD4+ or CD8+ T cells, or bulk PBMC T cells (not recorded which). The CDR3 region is CASSLGTSGSQFF.